The T cell receptor (beta chain) under discussion was sequenced for a study of OX40 agonist ivuxolimab in advanced cancers. Study conclusions and caveats: Mean expanded clone counts were higher in CD8+ than CD4+ T cells.

Regarding this clone: Its antigen is currently unknown.

TCRdb keeps only in-frame clones here, not all; method: immunoSEQ multiplex PCR. The table records 70,000 to 95,000 clones, 86% of them present only once. CDR3 length equals 14 residues. CDR1 is MNHNS, CDR2 SASEGT, per germline. V dropped 5 bases and J dropped 3; count of bases not matched to a gene: 4. The chain is built from TRBV6-1 and TRBJ2-7; 10 nucleotides match TRBD1. The sample consisted of CD4+ or CD8+ T cells sorted from blood, taken in a trial of the OX40 agonist ivuxolimab. The TCR originated in an adult with an advanced solid tumor such as melanoma, head and neck, liver or kidney cancer. The CDR3 region is CASSPDRGSYEQYF. Written as DNA, the CDR3 is TGTGCCAGCAGTCCGGACAGGGGGAGCTACGAGCAGTACTTC.